This record covers a single T cell receptor (beta chain). What this receptor recognizes is not known. No much larger clonotype is one base removed from it; base qualities were not supplied. The data originate from a study of blood T cell repertoires in COVID-19 (dated by TCRdb to the early 2020s). For context, the study as a whole: Samples from collaborators originated in the United States, Italy and Spain and spanned both the acute and convalescent phases of COVID-19. Deeply sampled blood TCRbeta repertoires from subjects exposed to, actively infected with, or recovered from COVID-19 were included in the dataset. HLA class I and class II types, where available, came from metadata supplied by the sample provider rather than from assay-based typing. The repertoires were released in a freely available public database meant as a resource for research on the immune response to SARS-CoV-2. The samples were drawn from the first 160 participants of the ongoing ImmuneRACE study and from about 1,200 subjects provided by 6 global collaborators. The material from the prospective study consisted of cDNA or gDNA derived from T cells, B-cell-depleted T cells, or PBMCs. The sample metadata nearly always contained a de-identified subject ID, COVID-19 status, age in years and sex. The paper as a whole reports these results and caveats: How much clinical and demographic metadata was included differed by source and by participant, and the metadata was provided uncurated.

The CDR3 covers 14 residues, taking in both the cysteine and the phenylalanine. CDR3 DNA only is kept here, 42 bases in frame from base 1. Per the germline V gene (reference sequence), LGHDT is the CDR1 and YNNKEL is the CDR2. V is clipped by 2 bases and J by 5 bases, and the sequence between their germline boundaries is 10 bases long. TCRbeta CDR3 regions were amplified from genomic DNA using the immunoSEQ Assay, a bias-controlled multiplex PCR. As for the original processing: The number of nucleated cells in each sample was estimated from the amplification of reference gene primers within the assay. To quantify the absolute abundance of each unique TCRbeta CDR3 rearrangement, sequence reads were collapsed and filtered. For each sample, productive Simpson clonality was calculated as the square root of Simpson's diversity index over productive rearrangements. Imported from immuneACCESS, the table was reduced by TCRdb to in-frame sequences with V and J called. These copies leave out some clones; in studies compared against another copy, an unresolved V gene accounts for under half, and the cause of the remainder is not known. V and J calls and clone size are copied from that table; D and trimming were computed from the DNA. The sample profile shows more than 110,000 clones; approximately 86% of them were found once. The ten largest account for less than 6.5% of the sample.

Whole blood was collected in K2EDTA tubes by collaborating institutions according to the institutions' own protocols. For TCRbeta analysis, collaborators shipped samples in one of three forms: frozen whole blood, isolated PBMCs, or DNA extracted from either of those sample types. The chain is encoded by TRBV3-1 (or the pseudogene TRBV3-2) joined to TRBJ2-1; a tentative D call is TRBD1 (6 bases match). The TCR was taken from a human donor in a cohort sampled during active COVID-19. The specimen was peripheral blood. For the CDR3, the sequence is CASSQRAGDNEQFF. In nucleotides, the sequence is TGTGCCAGCAGCCAACGGGCAGGGGACAATGAGCAGTTCTTC.